Listed below are T cell receptor beta chains from one sample, sequenced in a study of blood T cell repertoires in COVID-19. Libraries were prepared by immunoSEQ multiplex PCR; TCRdb keeps only in-frame clonotypes and omits some of them. The sample shows a few hundred thousand clones, around 92% of them seen only once. Material: peripheral blood. Receptors were obtained from a woman aged 30 to 39 with COVID-19, enrolled during active disease. Each CDR3 is given with its conserved first and last residue. A D gene is named only where the DNA matches it firmly. Where a row states a size, it is once, few, many or the class of an expanded clone; other rows omit it.

v_call	clone_size	j_call	d_call	cdr3_length	cdr3_aa	cdr3_nt
TRBV28	.	TRBJ2-2	.	16	CASLWGPTANTGELFF	TGTGCCAGCCTCTGGGGGCCGACTGCGAACACCGGGGAGCTGTTTTTT
TRBV4-3	few	TRBJ1-4	.	17	CASSQDPKGATNEKLFF	TGCGCCAGCAGCCAAGATCCCAAGGGGGCAACTAATGAAAAACTGTTTTTT
TRBV6-5	.	TRBJ1-1	TRBD1	15	CASSYVQGSSTEAFF	TGTGCCAGCAGTTACGTACAGGGGAGCAGCACTGAAGCTTTCTTT
TRBV5-4	.	TRBJ2-3	.	15	CASSLVTRSTDTQYF	TGTGCCAGCAGCTTGGTGACTAGAAGCACAGATACGCAGTATTTT
TRBV4-3	.	TRBJ2-3	.	18	CASSQEVAGGSDTDTQYF	TGCGCCAGCAGCCAAGAGGTGGCAGGAGGATCAGACACAGATACGCAGTATTTT
TRBV24-1	.	TRBJ2-3	.	19	CATSTQRGHSWGSTDTQYF	TGTGCCACCAGTACTCAGCGGGGACACTCGTGGGGGAGCACAGATACGCAGTATTTT
TRBV18	.	TRBJ2-5	TRBD1	18	CASSPRLIKGQGEETQYF	TGTGCCAGCTCACCCAGACTCATTAAGGGACAGGGGGAAGAGACCCAGTACTTC
TRBV7-2	.	TRBJ1-2	.	17	CASSLPIQGRSNYGYTF	TGTGCCAGCAGCTTACCTATACAGGGTAGGAGTAACTATGGCTACACCTTC
TRBV6-2/TRBV6-3	.	TRBJ1-2	TRBD1	19	CASSLLPNKDRGLANGYTF	TGTGCCAGCAGTCTCCTCCCGAATAAGGACAGGGGGCTTGCGAATGGCTACACCTTC
TRBV7-8	.	TRBJ2-7	TRBD1	15	CASSREGQPPYEQYF	TGTGCCAGCAGCCGAGAGGGACAGCCTCCCTACGAGCAGTACTTC
TRBV6-5	.	TRBJ1-1	.	14	CASSYQGFGTEAFF	TGTGCCAGCAGTTATCAGGGCTTCGGCACTGAAGCTTTCTTT
TRBV6-6	.	TRBJ2-1	TRBD2	16	CASSQGIAGDYNEQFF	TGTGCCAGCAGTCAGGGTATAGCGGGAGACTACAATGAGCAGTTCTTC
TRBV5-6	.	TRBJ1-6	.	12	CASSLRNSPLHF	TGTGCCAGCAGCCTACGCAATTCACCCCTCCACTTT
TRBV11-2	once	TRBJ2-7	.	14	CASSLSRGSYEQYF	TGTGCCAGCAGCTTATCCCGGGGATCCTACGAGCAGTACTTC
TRBV9	.	TRBJ2-7	.	15	CASSVSGGSVYEQYF	TGTGCCAGCAGCGTAAGCGGAGGTTCCGTCTACGAGCAGTACTTC
TRBV5-1	.	TRBJ2-3	TRBD2	16	CASSGDSGRAADTQYF	TGCGCCAGCAGCGGCGACAGCGGGAGGGCGGCAGATACGCAGTATTTT
TRBV5-5	.	TRBJ2-3	TRBD1	15	CASSPGQGAGDTQYF	TGTGCCAGCAGCCCAGGACAGGGGGCGGGGGATACGCAGTATTTT
TRBV19	.	TRBJ1-1	TRBD1	19	CASGLRDRGQLTMNTEAFF	TGTGCCAGCGGGCTGCGGGACAGGGGGCAACTTACAATGAACACTGAAGCTTTCTTT
TRBV7-8	once	TRBJ2-7	.	14	CASSFGPRVREQYF	TGTGCCAGCAGCTTTGGGCCCAGGGTTCGGGAGCAGTACTTC
TRBV6-5	few	TRBJ1-3	.	15	CATGGGSFSGNTIYF	TGTGCCACCGGGGGGGGGTCCTTCTCTGGAAACACCATATATTTT